Sequencing of this TCR beta chain was carried out in a study of Ad26.COV2.S vaccination and SARS-CoV-2 variants. Here immunoSEQ multiplex PCR was the method, and the copy in TCRdb shows in-frame clones only, minus some. The sample shows about 350,000 clones, approximately 90% of them seen only once. This CDR3 has 13 amino acids. The J segment lost 6 bases and the V segment lost 2 bases, leaving 1 base of the junction unmatched. Germline-derived CDR1 and CDR2 are SGHTA and FQGTGA. Treatment reported: 15 to 20 received Ad26.COV2.S at low or high dose, single or two shots; about 5 received placebo; per-sample allocation not given. It was on day 63 after the first vaccine or placebo injection that samples were taken.

V and J are TRBV7-3 and TRBJ2-1, with TRBD1 matching over 7 bases. The receptor comes from a person between 18 and 65 years old who received the Ad26.COV2.S COVID-19 vaccine or a placebo. Source: peripheral blood, taken in a trial of Ad26.COV2.S vaccine versus placebo. CDR3 amino acids: CASSLGQANEQFF. Here the CDR3 DNA reads TGTGCCAGCAGCTTAGGACAGGCCAATGAGCAGTTCTTC. Based on the CDR3 plus reference TRBV7-3 and TRBJ2-1, the full variable domain is GAGVSQTPSNKVTEKGKYVELRCDPISGHTALYWYRQSLGQGPEFLIYFQGTGAADDSGLPNDRFFAVRPEGSVSTLKIQRTERGDSAVYLCASSLGQANEQFFGPGTRLTVL.